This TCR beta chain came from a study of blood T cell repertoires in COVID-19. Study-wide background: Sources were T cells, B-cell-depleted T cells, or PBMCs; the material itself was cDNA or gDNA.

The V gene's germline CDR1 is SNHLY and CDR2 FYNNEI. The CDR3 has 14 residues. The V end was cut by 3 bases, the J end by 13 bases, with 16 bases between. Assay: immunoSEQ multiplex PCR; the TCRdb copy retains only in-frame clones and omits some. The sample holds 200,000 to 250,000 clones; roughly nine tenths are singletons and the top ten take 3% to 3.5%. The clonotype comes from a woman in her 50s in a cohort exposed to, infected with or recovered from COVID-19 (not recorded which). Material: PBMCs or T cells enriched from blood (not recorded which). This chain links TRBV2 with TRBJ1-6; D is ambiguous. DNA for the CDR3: TGTGCCAGCAGTGATTTAGTGAGAGAGACTCCCCTCCACTTT. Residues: CASSDLVRETPLHF. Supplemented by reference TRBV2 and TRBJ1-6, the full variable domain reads EPEVTQTPSHQVTQMGQEVILRCVPISNHLYFYWYRQILGQKVEFLVSFYNNEISEKSEIFDDQFSVERPDGSNFTLKIRSTKLEDSAMYFCASSDLVRETPLHFGNGTRLTVT.